The 11 T cell receptor beta chains given below trace back to one sample, sequenced in a study of blood T cell repertoires in COVID-19. Generated by immunoSEQ multiplex PCR, the TCRdb table keeps only in-frame clones and is missing some. The data contain 85,000 to 130,000 clones, roughly 92% of them singletons. The sequencing sample was made of peripheral blood. These receptors originate from a man aged 65 to 79 with acute or convalescent COVID-19.

The chain is built from TRBV4-2 and TRBJ1-2; perhaps TRBD1 as D (5 bases). With 2 bases removed from V and 3 bases from J, the gap between germline ends came to 10 bases. Germline CDR1 is LGHNA and CDR2 is YNFKEQ. The CDR3 is made up of 14 amino acids. CDR3 nucleotide sequence: TGTGCCAGCAGCCAAATTGGCAGGGACTATGGCTACACCTTC. Amino acids: CASSQIGRDYGYTF.

J is TRBJ1-1 and V is TRBV2, with TRBD1 identical over 7 bases. With 5 bases clipped from V and 4 bases from J, the junction kept 4 bases outside the gene matches. This CDR3 comprises 13 residues. The germline gives CDR1 SNHLY, CDR2 FYNNEI. CDR3 in amino acids: CASSYQGGTEAFF. CDR3 DNA sequence: TGTGCCAGCAGTTACCAGGGGGGCACTGAAGCTTTCTTT.

This chain joins TRBV10-1 and TRBJ2-7; 8 bases fit TRBD1. V gave up 3 bases and J gave up 1 base; unmatched junction bases: 11. Germline V lookup: CDR1 WNHNN, CDR2 SYGVQD (reference sequence). The CDR3 is 17 amino acids. This chain's CDR3 is CASSEGPGQDFSYEQYF. For the CDR3, the DNA is TGCGCCAGCAGTGAAGGCCCGGGACAGGACTTTTCCTACGAGCAGTACTTC.

The V gene is TRBV29-1, the J gene TRBJ1-2, with 10 bases identical to TRBD1. CDR1 SQVTM and CDR2 ANQGSEA come from the germline V gene. CDR3 length: 13 residues. Trimming removed 6 bases from V and 6 bases from J; junction bases left unmatched: 7. This CDR3 is CSVLGQGVNGYTF. For the CDR3, the DNA is TGCAGCGTCCTTGGACAGGGGGTGAATGGCTACACCTTC.

This chain's CDR3 is CASSPTPTNPEPYGYTF. The CDR3 DNA sequence: TGTGCCAGCAGCCCCACCCCGACAAATCCTGAACCTTATGGCTACACCTTC. The rearrangement joins TRBV11-2 to TRBJ1-2; D ambiguous. V was cut by 5 bases and J by 5 bases, with 24 bases left in between. The CDR3 is 17 amino acids. CDR1 is SGHAT and CDR2 is FQNNGV in the germline V gene.

The chain carries TRBV5-1 and TRBJ1-4, with TRBD1 as a possible D gene (5 bases). The CDR3 spans 15 residues. Germline CDR1 is SGHRS and CDR2 is YFSETQ. V was clipped by 4 bases and J by 6 bases, with 16 bases between them. In nucleotides, the CDR3 is TGCGCCAGCAGCCTCAGGGCGTTGTCACATGAAAAACTGTTTTTT. Protein: CASSLRALSHEKLFF. The variable domain in full, completed from reference TRBV5-1 and TRBJ1-4, reads KAGVTQTPRYLIKTRGQQVTLSCSPISGHRSVSWYQQTPGQGLQFLFEYFSETQRNKGNFPGRFSGRQFSNSRSEMNVSTLELGDSALYLCASSLRALSHEKLFFGSGTQLSVL.

Note on this clone: An end of the junction differs from the germline gene, which may be a read error. The V call is TRBV3-1 (or the pseudogene TRBV3-2), the J call TRBJ1-1, with a weak D call TRBD1 (6 bases). The germline V gene encodes CDR1 LGHDT and CDR2 YNNKEL (reference sequence). This CDR3 region has 12 residues. CDR3 protein: CASNQVGAEAFF. The DNA of the CDR3 is TGTGCCAGCAACCAAGTGGGGGCGGAAGCTTTCTTT.

The chain is built from TRBV19 and TRBJ1-2; no definite D call. In germline, CDR1 is LNHDA, CDR2 SQIVND (reference sequence). Trimming removed 5 bases at V and 1 base at J, with 14 bases between. This CDR3 comprises 15 residues. The chain's CDR3 is CASSWAGRSNYGYTF. DNA of the CDR3: TGTGCCAGTAGTTGGGCGGGCAGAAGTAACTATGGCTACACCTTC.

The J gene is TRBJ1-6, the V gene TRBV4-1; 8 bases are a match to TRBD1. V lost 0 bases and J lost 9; bases outside the gene matches: 10. The CDR3 is made up of 17 amino acids. Germline V gives CDR1 MGHRA, CDR2 YSYEKL. The CDR3 here is CASSQDSYRTGSSPLHF. CDR3 coding DNA: TGCGCCAGCAGCCAAGATTCCTATAGGACAGGGTCTTCACCCCTCCACTTT.

The rearrangement uses TRBV28 and TRBJ2-1; TRBD2 matches at 12 bases. The length of the CDR3 is 16 residues. The V gene's germline CDR1 is MDHEN and CDR2 SYDVKM. V shed 6 bases and J 5 bases; nucleotides not matched to a gene: 8. CDR3 in amino acids: CASSQQGLAGHNEQFF. CDR3 in DNA: TGTGCCAGCAGCCAACAAGGACTAGCGGGACACAATGAGCAGTTCTTC.

V usage is TRBV2 and J usage is TRBJ1-3, with D uncertain. V was pared by 7 bases and J by 0 bases, with 10 bases between. This CDR3 contains 14 residues. CDR1 SNHLY and CDR2 FYNNEI come from the germline V gene. Here the CDR3 reads CASTIPVSGNTIYF. The CDR3 DNA is TGTGCCAGCACCATCCCAGTCTCTGGAAACACCATATATTTT.